What follows describes a single T cell receptor beta chain. Its specificity is not known. These data come from a study of cytomegalovirus exposure and HLA in healthy donors. V was clipped by 4 bases and J by 3 bases, with 17 bases between them. This CDR3 is 15 amino acids long. Germline-derived CDR1 and CDR2 are GTSNPN and SVGIG (reference sequence). It was with 60 Vbeta and 13 Jbeta primers that the PCR ran. The assay was immunoSEQ multiplex PCR, and TCRdb's table has in-frame clones only and misses some. The sample includes some 100,000 clones, approximately 81% seen only once; the top ten take 4.1%. The study's findings and limits: Being indistinguishable, some V segments were excluded, TRBV6-2 and TRBV6-3 among them. The authors considered a cluster of highly shared sequence variants likely to be a sequencing artifact. Within an earlier analysis, most TCR beta V segments proved productive either about 87% or about 30% of the time.

The V gene is TRBV30, the J gene TRBJ2-3; a possible D gene is TRBD1 (7 bases). Sequencing was done on a sample of PBMCs. The receptor was isolated from a female donor in good health and CMV-seropositive. The DNA of the CDR3 is TGTGCCTGGAAGGGGGCAGGGGGAGGTACAGATACGCAGTATTTT. Protein product: CAWKGAGGGTDTQYF.